One and the same sample provided the 10 T cell receptor beta chains below, sequenced in a study of shared clonotypes between healthy human individuals. This table comes from immunoSEQ multiplex PCR, and its TCRdb copy is limited to in-frame clones, with some not included. This sample has over 850,000 clones; 75% to 80% occur once, and the top ten carry roughly 0.56%. Sequenced material: memory CD4+ T cells from PBMCs. The subset was: CD45RA-negative fraction. Receptors were obtained from a man younger than 35 in good health. Some clones in this sample may be carry-over from other donors' samples.

The rearrangement links TRBV7-9 to TRBJ2-2; D is possibly TRBD2 (5 bases). There are 15 residues in the CDR3. V gave up 3 bases and J gave up 1 base, with 9 bases separating them. The germline CDR1 and CDR2 sequences are SEHNR and FQNEAQ (reference sequence). The CDR3 sequence: CASSLLGGNTGELFF. Written as DNA, the CDR3 is TGTGCCAGCAGCTTGCTAGGAGGGAACACCGGGGAGCTGTTTTTT.

The V gene is TRBV4-1, the J gene TRBJ1-2, with a weak D call TRBD1 (5 bases). V gave up 0 bases and J gave up 7 bases, with 12 bases separating them. Germline CDR1 is MGHRA and CDR2 is YSYEKL. The CDR3 covers 14 residues. The CDR3 here is CASSQDRALSGYTF. The CDR3 coding sequence is TGCGCCAGCAGCCAAGACAGGGCCCTTTCTGGCTACACCTTC.

The chain uses TRBV5-1 and TRBJ2-1, with no clear D. The CDR3 has 13 amino acids. In germline, CDR1 is SGHRS, CDR2 YFSETQ. V lost 4 bases, J lost 5 bases, and 10 bases lay in between. CDR3 nucleotide sequence: TGCGCCAGCAGCAACCGGCAGGACAATGAGCAGTTCTTC. Protein sequence: CASSNRQDNEQFF. Together with reference TRBV5-1 and TRBJ2-1, the CDR3 gives the full variable domain: KAGVTQTPRYLIKTRGQQVTLSCSPISGHRSVSWYQQTPGQGLQFLFEYFSETQRNKGNFPGRFSGRQFSNSRSEMNVSTLELGDSALYLCASSNRQDNEQFFGPGTRLTVL.

The J gene is TRBJ2-3, the V gene TRBV25-1; 7 nucleotides match TRBD2. The germline CDR1 and CDR2 sequences are MGHDK and SYGVNS. CDR3 length: 15 residues. V shed 8 bases, J shed 3 bases, and the junction held 11 bases outside the gene matches. CDR3 in DNA: TGTGCCAGCGTGCGGTCGGGAGGCGGGACAGATACGCAGTATTTT. This codes for CASVRSGGGTDTQYF. The entire variable domain, with the rest obtained from reference TRBV25-1 and TRBJ2-3, is as follows: EADIYQTPRYLVIGTGKKITLECSQTMGHDKMYWYQQDPGMELHLIHYSYGVNSTEKGDLSSESTVSRIRTEHFPLTLESARPSHTSQYLCASVRSGGGTDTQYFGPGTRLTVL.

A few counts support this clone. V and J are TRBV9 and TRBJ2-3; a possible D gene is TRBD1 (5 bases). Looked up from germline, CDR1 is SGDLS and CDR2 is YYNGEE. The length of the CDR3 is 16 residues. V lost 2 bases and J lost 2, with 15 bases in between. The DNA of the CDR3 is TGTGCCAGCAGCGTGCTCCAGGGTGAAGCCACAGATACGCAGTATTTT. It is translated as CASSVLQGEATDTQYF.

This sequence joins TRBV11-2 and TRBJ2-2; D possibly corresponds to TRBD2 (7 bases). The V end lost 5 bases, the J end lost 6 bases, and 19 bases lay between the germline ends. The germline CDR1 and CDR2 sequences are SGHAT and FQNNGV. The CDR3 extends over 16 amino acids. This CDR3 reads CASSPIGRAGAGELFF. CDR3 in DNA: TGTGCCAGCAGCCCCATTGGGAGGGCAGGGGCCGGGGAGCTGTTTTTT.

For this clone: This sample also contains other DNA sequences that code for the same CDR3. The rearrangement links TRBV19 to TRBJ2-3, with D uncertain. CDR3 length: 13 amino acids. V gave up 3 bases and J gave up 1 base, with 5 bases separating them. Germline V gives CDR1 LNHDA, CDR2 SQIVND (reference sequence). The chain's CDR3 is CASSIRGTDTQYF. The DNA for the CDR3 is TGTGCCAGTAGTATTCGGGGCACAGATACGCAGTATTTT.

Here the CDR3 DNA reads TGTGCCAGCCAGTTACGGGCTGGCTACGAGCAGTACTTC. Amino acid sequence: CASQLRAGYEQYF. The chain uses TRBV6-6 and TRBJ2-7; D is undetermined. Germline CDR1 reads MNHNY; CDR2 reads SVGAGI (reference sequence). V dropped 8 bases and J dropped 3 bases, with 14 bases sitting between them. This CDR3 has 13 amino acids.

For the CDR3, the DNA is TGTGCCAGCAGTTACTCGAGGCGGGAAGGAGAGACCCAGTACTTC. Protein product: CASSYSRREGETQYF. The V gene is TRBV6-5, the J gene TRBJ2-5; possibly TRBD2 for D (6 bases). Per the germline V gene, CDR1 is MNHEY and CDR2 is SVGAGI. V dropped 0 bases and J dropped 4 bases, with 12 bases sitting between them. The CDR3 is made up of 15 amino acids.

The chain recombines TRBV10-3 with TRBJ1-1; TRBD1 might be the D (5 bases). V was cut by 0 bases and J by 5 bases, with 7 bases left in between. Germline V gene data show CDR1 as ENHRY and CDR2 as SYGVKD. The CDR3 has 13 amino acids. Here the CDR3 reads CAISESWGTEAFF. DNA for the CDR3: TGTGCCATCAGTGAGTCATGGGGGACTGAAGCTTTCTTT.